These 4 T cell receptor beta chains originate from one sample sequenced in a study of OX40 agonist ivuxolimab in advanced cancers. This table comes from immunoSEQ multiplex PCR, and its TCRdb copy is limited to in-frame clones, with some not included. The sample has tens of thousands of clones; around 81% are singletons. Sequenced here: CD4+ or CD8+ T cells sorted from blood, sampled in a trial of the OX40 agonist ivuxolimab. Receptors originate from an adult with an advanced solid tumor such as melanoma, head and neck, liver or kidney cancer.

The V call is TRBV7-8, the J call TRBJ2-1; 13 nucleotides line up with TRBD2. CDR1 and CDR2 from the germline V gene are SGHVS and FQNEAQ. The CDR3 loop spans 20 amino acids. V was clipped by 1 base and J by 8 bases; unmatched bases: 17. The CDR3 is CASSLGAGTSGTKLGDEQFF. The CDR3 bases are TGTGCCAGCAGCTTAGGGGCCGGGACTAGCGGGACCAAACTGGGGGATGAGCAGTTCTTC.

This chain links TRBV5-5 with TRBJ1-5; tentative D call: TRBD1 (5 bases). V gave up 4 bases and J gave up 7 bases, with 18 bases separating them. From germline, CDR1 is SGHKS and CDR2 YYEKEE (reference sequence). This CDR3 has 15 amino acids. The CDR3, as DNA: TGTGCCAGCAGCGAGGACAAATTCTTGGACCAGCCCCAGCATTTT. Translating gives CASSEDKFLDQPQHF.

V and J are TRBV2 and TRBJ1-2; possible D gene TRBD1, 6 bases. The V and J ends lost 10 bases and 3 bases respectively, with 15 bases between them. The CDR3 sequence is 13 residues long. The germline CDR1 and CDR2 sequences are SNHLY and FYNNEI. CDR3 sequence: CATKGGPYYGYTF. CDR3 DNA sequence: TGTGCCACAAAGGGGGGACCTTACTATGGCTACACCTTC.

This chain's CDR3 is CASSFKGLAGAYEQFF. CDR3 sequence (DNA): TGTGCCAGCAGTTTTAAGGGACTAGCGGGAGCGTATGAGCAGTTCTTC. The V and J genes are TRBV27 and TRBJ2-1; 14 bases fit TRBD2. Germline trimming cut 3 bases from V and 8 bases from J; bases unmatched to any gene: 6. This CDR3 has 16 amino acids. Germline V gene data show CDR1 as MNHEY and CDR2 as SMNVEV (reference sequence).